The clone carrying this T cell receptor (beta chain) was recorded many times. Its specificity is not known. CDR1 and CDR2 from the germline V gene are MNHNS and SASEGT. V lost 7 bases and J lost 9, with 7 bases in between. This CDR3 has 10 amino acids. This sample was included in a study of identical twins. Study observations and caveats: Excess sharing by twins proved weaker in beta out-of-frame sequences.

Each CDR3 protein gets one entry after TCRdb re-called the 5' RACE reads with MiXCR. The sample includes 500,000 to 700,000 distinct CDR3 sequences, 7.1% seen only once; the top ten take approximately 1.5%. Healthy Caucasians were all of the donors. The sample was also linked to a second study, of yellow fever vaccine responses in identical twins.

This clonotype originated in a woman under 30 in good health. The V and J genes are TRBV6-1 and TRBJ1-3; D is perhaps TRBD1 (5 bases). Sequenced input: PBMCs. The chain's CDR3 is CASNGGTIYF. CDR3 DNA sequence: TGTGCCAGCAACGGGGGCACCATATATTTT.